This TCR beta chain emerged from a study of shared clonotypes between healthy human individuals. Libraries were prepared by immunoSEQ multiplex PCR; TCRdb keeps only in-frame clonotypes and omits some of them. The sample carries approximately 1,500,000 clones, over 95% recorded once. The study, taken as a whole, reports: Memory subsets generally showed smaller estimated richness than naive subsets did.

The donors were adults (healthy and HIV-negative) with no recent acute infections or vaccinations. V lost 3 bases, J lost 4 bases, and 9 bases lay in between. CDR1 is MDHEN, CDR2 SYDVKM, per germline. CDR3 size: 14 residues. Worth noting for this clone: The antigen is unknown.

Sample: naive CD4+ T cells sorted from blood. Subset given: CD45RA+ positively selected. This sequence joins TRBV28 and TRBJ1-4, with unresolved D. The receptor was derived from a man between 25 and 39 years old in good health. The CDR3 here is CASSFGSINEKLFF. CDR3 bases: TGTGCCAGCAGTTTCGGGTCGATTAATGAAAAACTGTTTTTT.